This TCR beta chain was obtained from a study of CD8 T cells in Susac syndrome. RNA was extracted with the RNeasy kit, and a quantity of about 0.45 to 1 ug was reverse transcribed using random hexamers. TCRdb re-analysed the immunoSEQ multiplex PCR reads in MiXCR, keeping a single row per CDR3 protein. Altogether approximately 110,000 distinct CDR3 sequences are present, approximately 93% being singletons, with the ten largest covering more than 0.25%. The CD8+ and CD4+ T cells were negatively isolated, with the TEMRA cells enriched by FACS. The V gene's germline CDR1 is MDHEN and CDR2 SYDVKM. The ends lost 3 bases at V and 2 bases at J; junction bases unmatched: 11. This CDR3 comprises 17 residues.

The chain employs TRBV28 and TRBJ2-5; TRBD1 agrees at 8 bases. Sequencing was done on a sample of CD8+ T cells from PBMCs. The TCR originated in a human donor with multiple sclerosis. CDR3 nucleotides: TGTGCCAGCAGTTTTTGGCTCAGGGACAGGAGACAAGAGACCCAGTACTTC. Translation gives CASSFWLRDRRQETQYF.